This entry is about one TCR beta chain. As yet, its antigen is unknown. Trimming cost V 5 bases and J 4 bases; bases outside gene matches: 3. Germline values: CDR1 SQVTM, CDR2 ANQGSEA. The CDR3 runs to 12 residues. Genomic DNA was employed as the template in profiling TCR beta VDJ and CDR3. TCRdb re-derived calls from the reads in MiXCR, one entry per CDR3 protein. The sample has 110,000 or so distinct CDR3 sequences; 51% are singletons. The data are from a study of CD8+CD57+ T cells in acquired aplastic anemia. Study-wide context: Across the sorted CD4+ and CD8+ cells, DNA amounts averaged roughly 3 ug. Among healthy donors, CD4+ cells averaged about 10 million reads.

General study results and limits: Any difference that existed in CD8+ Simpson's diversity between patients and controls was not significant. The same twenty-nine CD8+ CDR3 sequences occurred in patients and in controls.

The sequenced sample was sorted CD4+, CD8+, or CD8+CD57+ T cells (not recorded which) from PBMCs. The chain recombines TRBV29-1 with TRBJ2-7; 9 nucleotides align to TRBD1. This clonotype was obtained from a human donor in good health, serving as a control. CDR3 coding DNA: TGCAGCGTTTTCGGGACAGGGTACGAGCAGTACTTC. Its translation is CSVFGTGYEQYF.